These 25 T cell receptor beta chains share one sample of origin, sequenced in a study of blood T cell repertoires in COVID-19. Measured with immunoSEQ multiplex PCR; TCRdb has only the in-frame clones, and not every one. There are approximately 150,000 clones in the sample; approximately 84% occur only once, and less than 3.5% lies in the top ten. Sequencing was carried out using peripheral blood. All receptors come from a woman at least 80 years old with COVID-19, enrolled during active disease.

This chain connects TRBV19 to TRBJ2-1; unclear D gene. V gave up 3 bases and J gave up 7 bases, with 10 bases separating them. This CDR3 is built from 13 residues. Looked up from germline, CDR1 is LNHDA and CDR2 is SQIVND (reference sequence). CDR3 sequence: CASSIVLSNEQFF. Written as DNA, the CDR3 is TGTGCCAGTAGTATCGTCCTCTCTAATGAGCAGTTCTTC.

With regard to this clone: The same CDR3 can be traced to other DNA sequences in this sample. The chain recombines TRBV4-2 with TRBJ2-7; 7 bases align to TRBD1. Germline loops: CDR1 LGHNA, CDR2 YNFKEQ. The CDR3 is 13 amino acids. Trimming took 4 bases from V and 0 from J; bases not matched to a gene: 0. CDR3 bases: TGTGCCAGCAGCCGGGACAGCTCCTACGAGCAGTACTTC. This codes for CASSRDSSYEQYF.

This clone was recorded once. The V gene is TRBV6-5, the J gene TRBJ1-5; the match to TRBD1 covers 8 bases. The ends lost 9 bases at V and 6 bases at J; junction bases unmatched: 7. The CDR3 is 13 residues long. Germline V gene data show CDR1 as MNHEY and CDR2 as SVGAGI. CDR3 residues: CASRQGPGQPQHF. In nucleotides, the CDR3 is TGTGCCAGTAGACAGGGGCCGGGTCAGCCCCAGCATTTT.

The chain employs TRBV10-2 and TRBJ2-5, with D perhaps matching TRBD2 (6 bases). This CDR3 region has 14 residues. Germline loops: CDR1 WSHSY, CDR2 SAAADI. Trimming pared 6 bases from V and 1 base from J, leaving 12 bases between. CDR3 coding DNA: TGCGCCAGCAGCTCCGGGACTTTCCAAGAGACCCAGTACTTC. Its translation: CASSSGTFQETQYF.

This clone is a singleton in its sample. The chain uses TRBV19 and TRBJ2-5; TRBD1 might be the D (7 bases). Germline V gene lookup returns CDR1 LNHDA and CDR2 SQIVND (reference sequence). This CDR3 spans 15 amino acids. V was cut by 3 bases and J by 5 bases, with 16 bases left in between. The CDR3 reads CASSISPGGWETQYF. CDR3 DNA: TGTGCCAGTAGTATCTCCCCAGGGGGGTGGGAGACCCAGTACTTC.

The chain couples TRBV20-1 to TRBJ2-7; TRBD1 might be the D (5 bases). The CDR3 is 14 amino acids. V was pared by 3 bases and J by 6 bases, with 18 bases between. The V gene's germline CDR1 is DFQATT and CDR2 SNEGSKA (reference sequence). Here the CDR3 reads CSASRRGRTGEQYF. The CDR3 nucleotides read TGCAGTGCTAGTCGAAGGGGCCGAACGGGCGAGCAGTACTTC.

The rearrangement joins TRBV19 to TRBJ2-7; tentative D call: TRBD2 (5 bases). Germline V gene sequence: CDR1 LNHDA, CDR2 SQIVND (reference sequence). Trimming removed 4 bases at V and 2 bases at J, with 9 bases between. The CDR3 is 13 amino acids. CDR3 bases: TGTGCCAGTAGTAGAGGGCGACCCTACGAGCAGTACTTC. Translation gives CASSRGRPYEQYF.

This chain connects TRBV30 to TRBJ2-7; 7 bases agree with TRBD2. The CDR3 is 16 amino acids. V dropped 4 bases and J dropped 1; count of bases not matched to a gene: 13. Germline values: CDR1 GTSNPN, CDR2 SVGIG (reference sequence). CDR3 in DNA: TGTGCCTGGAAACGTTCTACCTGGGGAGGGTCCTACGAGCAGTACTTC. Protein sequence: CAWKRSTWGGSYEQYF.

This clone came up a few times. This chain links TRBV28 with TRBJ1-5; D not resolved. Germline V gene lookup returns CDR1 MDHEN and CDR2 SYDVKM. There are 12 residues in the CDR3. Trimming took 5 bases from V and 8 from J, leaving 10 bases between them. CDR3 protein: CASSADFKPQHF. For the CDR3, the DNA is TGTGCCAGCAGTGCAGACTTCAAGCCCCAGCATTTT.

The chain carries TRBV11-1 and TRBJ2-4, with D unclear. V lost 4 bases and J 1 base, leaving 5 bases between the germline ends. CDR3 length: 13 amino acids. In germline, CDR1 is SGHAT, CDR2 FQDESV (reference sequence). CDR3 in DNA: TGTGCCAGCAGCTCACTCGCCAAAAACATTCAGTACTTC. It translates to CASSSLAKNIQYF.

The V call is TRBV6-6, the J call TRBJ1-2; D uncertain. Germline CDR1 reads MNHNY; CDR2 reads SVGAGI (reference sequence). CDR3 length equals 14 residues. The V end lost 2 bases, the J end lost 0 bases, and 7 bases lay between the germline ends. CDR3 sequence: CASSYLSSNYGYTF. In nucleotides, the CDR3 is TGTGCCAGCAGTTACCTTTCCTCTAACTATGGCTACACCTTC.

The chain employs TRBV27 and TRBJ2-2, with D possibly matching TRBD2 (5 bases). Trimming stripped 7 bases from V and 0 bases from J, with 12 bases between. This CDR3 has 15 amino acids. Germline-derived CDR1 and CDR2 are MNHEY and SMNVEV (reference sequence). Here the CDR3 reads CASTPTGTNTGELFF. The CDR3 region has the DNA TGTGCCAGCACCCCCACCGGGACGAACACCGGGGAGCTGTTTTTT.

J is TRBJ1-2 and V is TRBV27, with 9 bases identical to TRBD1. This CDR3 contains 14 residues. Germline V gives CDR1 MNHEY, CDR2 SMNVEV (reference sequence). With V trimmed by 6 bases and J by 3 bases, 5 bases remained unmatched. The CDR3: CASRRTGEDYGYTF. CDR3 DNA sequence: TGTGCCAGCAGAAGGACAGGGGAAGACTATGGCTACACCTTC.

The V call is TRBV5-6, the J call TRBJ1-1; D not certain. The ends were cut back, 0 bases at V and 3 bases at J, with 9 bases in the middle. CDR3 length: 14 amino acids. The germline V gene has CDR1 SGHDT and CDR2 YYEEEE. In nucleotides, the CDR3 is TGTGCCAGCAGCTTGGTTGCGGTAGACACTGAAGCTTTCTTT. Encoded protein: CASSLVAVDTEAFF.

The rearrangement uses TRBV11-3 and TRBJ2-3, with D possibly being TRBD1 (6 bases). In germline, CDR1 is SGHNT, CDR2 YENEEA. V gave up 2 bases and J gave up 7 bases, with 10 bases separating them. CDR3 length: 13 residues. CDR3 nucleotides: TGTGCCAGCAGCTTAAGGGACATTAATACGCAGTATTTT. Protein product: CASSLRDINTQYF.

This clone occurred a few times. The CDR3 bases are TGTGCCACCAGTGATTTCACTAGCGGGGCCTACAATGAGCAGTTCTTC. It yields the protein CATSDFTSGAYNEQFF. The chain recombines TRBV24-1 with TRBJ2-1, with 10 bases aligning to TRBD2. V trimming: 1 base; J trimming: 2 bases; junction bases outside the gene matches: 1. The CDR3 spans 16 residues. Germline lookup yields CDR1 KGHDR and CDR2 SFDVKD.

The chain links TRBV5-1 to TRBJ1-5; 7 nucleotides align to TRBD1. Germline CDR1 reads SGHRS; CDR2 reads YFSETQ. Trimming cost V 3 bases and J 7 bases; bases outside gene matches: 7. The CDR3 loop spans 14 amino acids. This CDR3 reads CASSSLGGQQPQHF. The CDR3 nucleotides are TGCGCCAGCAGCTCTTTAGGGGGCCAGCAGCCCCAGCATTTT.

This clone was counted a single time. The rearrangement uses TRBV27 and TRBJ2-1; 14 bases fit TRBD2. The V gene end was trimmed by 5 bases and the J gene end by 6 bases; junction bases not matched to a gene: 3. CDR1 is MNHEY and CDR2 is SMNVEV in the germline V gene (reference sequence). The CDR3 loop spans 15 amino acids. DNA for the CDR3: TGTGCCAGCAGTAAGGGACTAGCGGGGGTCAATGAGCAGTTCTTC. Residues: CASSKGLAGVNEQFF.

Remarks on this clone: Other nucleotide sequences from this sample produce the same CDR3. This chain uses TRBV19 with TRBJ2-3, with D possibly TRBD1 on 6 matching bases. The CDR3 is 13 amino acids. Germline loops: CDR1 LNHDA, CDR2 SQIVND (reference sequence). The ends were cut back, 5 bases at V and 3 bases at J, with 9 bases in the middle. This chain's CDR3 is CASSGQGTDTQYF. The CDR3, as DNA: TGTGCCAGTAGTGGTCAGGGGACAGATACGCAGTATTTT.

The chain couples TRBV2 to TRBJ2-7, with D perhaps matching TRBD2 (7 bases). This CDR3 has 16 amino acids. Germline V lookup: CDR1 SNHLY, CDR2 FYNNEI. Trimming pared 1 base from V and 3 bases from J, leaving 16 bases between. In DNA form, the CDR3 reads TGTGCCAGCAGTGAAGTGGGAGGGGGGACTAACTACGAGCAGTACTTC. This sequence encodes CASSEVGGGTNYEQYF.

The J gene is TRBJ2-3, the V gene TRBV4-1; D is undetermined. The CDR3 covers 15 residues. Looked up from germline, CDR1 is MGHRA and CDR2 is YSYEKL. Between the trimmed V and J ends, which lost 2 bases and 3 bases, there was a span of 12 bases. CDR3 sequence: CASSQRLGLTDTQYF. The CDR3, as DNA: TGCGCCAGCAGCCAAAGGCTAGGTTTGACAGATACGCAGTATTTT.

This clone occurred a few times. The J gene is TRBJ1-4, the V gene TRBV7-9; a possible D gene is TRBD1 (6 bases). The germline V gene encodes CDR1 SEHNR and CDR2 FQNEAQ (reference sequence). This CDR3 region has 16 residues. V gave up 5 bases and J gave up 7 bases, with 20 bases separating them. This CDR3 reads CASSPFLSGAGEKLFF. In nucleotides, the CDR3 is TGTGCCAGCAGCCCCTTCCTTTCAGGGGCGGGTGAAAAACTGTTTTTT.

The V gene is TRBV15, the J gene TRBJ2-5, with 8 bases matching TRBD1. Germline CDR1 reads LNHNV; CDR2 reads YYDKDF (reference sequence). The trim removed 7 bases at V and 2 bases at J, leaving 6 bases unmatched. This CDR3 spans 14 amino acids. CDR3 in amino acids: CATTSNRGQETQYF. The DNA of the CDR3 is TGTGCCACCACCTCGAACAGGGGGCAAGAGACCCAGTACTTC.

The chain uses TRBV27 and TRBJ2-3, with D maybe TRBD2 (5 bases). Germline V lookup: CDR1 MNHEY, CDR2 SMNVEV (reference sequence). The V end was cut by 2 bases, the J end by 2 bases, with 14 bases between. The CDR3 contains 16 residues. CDR3 nucleotides: TGTGCCAGCAGTTTAGAGGGCCCACCCAACACAGATACGCAGTATTTT. The encoded protein is CASSLEGPPNTDTQYF.

The CDR3 loop reads CASSESRTGGPSYEQYF. The DNA of the CDR3 is TGCGCCAGCAGTGAGTCTCGAACGGGAGGGCCCTCCTACGAGCAGTACTTC. The chain employs TRBV10-1 and TRBJ2-7; TRBD2 aligns across 8 bases. CDR1 is WNHNN, CDR2 SYGVQD, per germline (reference sequence). The CDR3 loop spans 17 amino acids. J was trimmed by 0 bases and V by 0 bases; bases with no gene match: 7.